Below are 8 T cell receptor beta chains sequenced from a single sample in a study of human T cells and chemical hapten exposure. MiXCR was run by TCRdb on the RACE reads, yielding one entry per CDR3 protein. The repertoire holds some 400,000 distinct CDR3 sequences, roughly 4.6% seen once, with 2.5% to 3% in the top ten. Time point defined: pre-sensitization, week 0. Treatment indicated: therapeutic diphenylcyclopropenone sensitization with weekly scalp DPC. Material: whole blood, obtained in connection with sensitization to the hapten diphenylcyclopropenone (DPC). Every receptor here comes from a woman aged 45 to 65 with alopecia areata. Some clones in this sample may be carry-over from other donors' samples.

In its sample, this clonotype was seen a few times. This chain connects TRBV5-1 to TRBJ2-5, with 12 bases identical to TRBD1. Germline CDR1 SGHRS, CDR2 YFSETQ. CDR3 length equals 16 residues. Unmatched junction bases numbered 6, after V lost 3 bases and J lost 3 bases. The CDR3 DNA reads TGCGCCAGCAGCTGGGGGACAGGGGGCGCGGAAGAGACCCAGTACTTC. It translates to CASSWGTGGAEETQYF.

CDR3 amino acids: CASSLQRRRDEQYF. CDR3 in DNA: TGTGCCAGCAGCTTACAGCGTCGGCGCGACGAGCAGTACTTC. V and J are TRBV12-3 or TRBV12-4 and TRBJ2-7; D is unresolved. The CDR3 sequence is 14 residues long. V was trimmed by 6 bases and J by 5 bases, leaving 17 bases between them.

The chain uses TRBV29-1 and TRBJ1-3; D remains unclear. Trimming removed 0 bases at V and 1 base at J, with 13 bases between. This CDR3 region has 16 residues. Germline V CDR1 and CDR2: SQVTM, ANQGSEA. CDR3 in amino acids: CSVEDFKAGSGNTIYF. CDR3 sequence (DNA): TGCAGCGTTGAAGATTTTAAAGCGGGGTCTGGAAACACCATATATTTT. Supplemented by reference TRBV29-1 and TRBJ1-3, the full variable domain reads SAVISQKPSRDICQRGTSLTIQCQVDSQVTMMFWYRQQPGQSLTLIATANQGSEATYESGFVIDKFPISRPNLTFSTLTVSNMSPEDSSIYLCSVEDFKAGSGNTIYFGEGSWLTVV.

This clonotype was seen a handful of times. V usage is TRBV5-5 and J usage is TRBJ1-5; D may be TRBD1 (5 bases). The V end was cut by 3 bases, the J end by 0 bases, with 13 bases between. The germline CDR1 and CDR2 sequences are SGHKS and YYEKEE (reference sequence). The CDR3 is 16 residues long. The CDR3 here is CASSSRDRLSNQPQHF. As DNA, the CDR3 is TGTGCCAGCAGCTCCCGGGACCGCCTTAGCAATCAGCCCCAGCATTTT.

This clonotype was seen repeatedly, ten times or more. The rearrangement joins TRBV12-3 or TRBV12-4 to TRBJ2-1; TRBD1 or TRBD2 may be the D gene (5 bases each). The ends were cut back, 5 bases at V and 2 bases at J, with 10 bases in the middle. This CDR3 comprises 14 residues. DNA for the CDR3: TGTGCCAGCAGTCCCGGGGCCGCCTACAATGAGCAGTTCTTC. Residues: CASSPGAAYNEQFF.

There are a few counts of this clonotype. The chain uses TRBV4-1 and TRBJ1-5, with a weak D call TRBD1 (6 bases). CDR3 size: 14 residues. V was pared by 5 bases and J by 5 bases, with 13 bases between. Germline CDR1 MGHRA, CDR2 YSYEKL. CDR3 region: CASSWWAGDQPQHF. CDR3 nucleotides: TGCGCCAGCAGCTGGTGGGCAGGGGATCAGCCCCAGCATTTT.

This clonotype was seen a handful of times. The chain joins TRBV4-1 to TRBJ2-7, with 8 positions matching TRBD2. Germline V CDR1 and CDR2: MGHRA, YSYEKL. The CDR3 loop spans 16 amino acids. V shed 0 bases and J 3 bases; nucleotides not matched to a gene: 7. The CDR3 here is CASSQEGGRTSYEQYF. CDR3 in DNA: TGCGCCAGCAGCCAAGAGGGCGGGAGGACGAGCTACGAGCAGTACTTC.

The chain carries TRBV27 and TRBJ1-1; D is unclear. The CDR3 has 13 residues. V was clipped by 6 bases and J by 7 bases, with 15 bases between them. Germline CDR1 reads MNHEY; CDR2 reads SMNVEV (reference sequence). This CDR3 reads CASSPRHGVEAFF. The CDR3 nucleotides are TGTGCCAGCAGCCCTAGACACGGAGTTGAAGCTTTCTTT.